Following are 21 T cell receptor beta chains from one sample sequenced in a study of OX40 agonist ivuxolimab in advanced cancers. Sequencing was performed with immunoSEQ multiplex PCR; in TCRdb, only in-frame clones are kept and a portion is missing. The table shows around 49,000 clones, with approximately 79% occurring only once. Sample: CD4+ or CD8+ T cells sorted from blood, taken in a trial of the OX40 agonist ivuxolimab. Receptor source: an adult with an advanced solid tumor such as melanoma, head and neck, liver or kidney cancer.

CDR3: CSVESGSTYEQYF. The DNA for the CDR3 is TGCAGCGTTGAAAGCGGGAGTACCTACGAGCAGTACTTC. The chain is built from TRBV29-1 and TRBJ2-7, with 8 bases matching TRBD2. The V gene end was trimmed by 2 bases and the J gene end by 2 bases; junction bases not matched to a gene: 2. CDR1 is SQVTM, CDR2 ANQGSEA, per germline. The CDR3 totals 13 residues.

As DNA, the CDR3 is TGTGCCAGAAGCTTGGAGCGTTCGGAGACCCAGTACTTC. It translates to CARSLERSETQYF. The chain couples TRBV5-3 to TRBJ2-5; D gene uncertain. TRBV5-3 is an ORF for which the function is uncertain. V was pared by 0 bases and J by 5 bases, with 8 bases between. The CDR3 length is 13 residues.

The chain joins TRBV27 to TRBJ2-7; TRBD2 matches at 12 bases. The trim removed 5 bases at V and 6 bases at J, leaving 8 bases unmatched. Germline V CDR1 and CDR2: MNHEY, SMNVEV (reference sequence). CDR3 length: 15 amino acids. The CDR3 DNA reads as TGTGCCAGCAGTGCTAGCGGGAGGGCCTTCGGCGAGCAGTACTTC. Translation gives CASSASGRAFGEQYF.

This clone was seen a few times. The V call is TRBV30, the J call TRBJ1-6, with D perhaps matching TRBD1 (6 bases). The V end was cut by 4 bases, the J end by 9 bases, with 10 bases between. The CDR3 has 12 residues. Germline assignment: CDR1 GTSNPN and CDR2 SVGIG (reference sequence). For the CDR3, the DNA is TGTGCCTGGACAGGGGCCGGTTCACCCCTCCACTTT. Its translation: CAWTGAGSPLHF. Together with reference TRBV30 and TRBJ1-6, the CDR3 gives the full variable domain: SQTIHQWPATLVQPVGSPLSLECTVEGTSNPNLYWYRQAAGRGLQLLFYSVGIGQISSEVPQNLSASRPQDRQFILSSKKLLLSDSGFYLCAWTGAGSPLHFGNGTRLTVT.

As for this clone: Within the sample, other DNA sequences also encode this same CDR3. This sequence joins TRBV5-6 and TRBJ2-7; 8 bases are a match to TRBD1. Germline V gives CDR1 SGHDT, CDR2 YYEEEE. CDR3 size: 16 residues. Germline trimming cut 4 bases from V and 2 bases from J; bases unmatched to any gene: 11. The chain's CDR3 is CASSQIPGTGAYEQYF. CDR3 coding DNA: TGTGCCAGCAGCCAAATCCCCGGGACAGGAGCCTACGAGCAGTACTTC.

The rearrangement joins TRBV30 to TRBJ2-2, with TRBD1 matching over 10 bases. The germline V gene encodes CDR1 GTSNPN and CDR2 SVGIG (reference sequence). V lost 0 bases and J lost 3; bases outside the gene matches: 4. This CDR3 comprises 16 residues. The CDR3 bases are TGTGCCTGGAGTGTACCGGGGACAGGGGACACCGGGGAGCTGTTTTTT. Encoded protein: CAWSVPGTGDTGELFF. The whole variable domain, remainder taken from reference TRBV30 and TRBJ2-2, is SQTIHQWPATLVQPVGSPLSLECTVEGTSNPNLYWYRQAAGRGLQLLFYSVGIGQISSEVPQNLSASRPQDRQFILSSKKLLLSDSGFYLCAWSVPGTGDTGELFFGEGSRLTVL.

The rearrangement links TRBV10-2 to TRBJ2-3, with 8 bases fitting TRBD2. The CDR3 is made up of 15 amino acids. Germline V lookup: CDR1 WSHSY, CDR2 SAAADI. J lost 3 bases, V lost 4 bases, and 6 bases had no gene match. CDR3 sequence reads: CASSGVAGLTDTQYF. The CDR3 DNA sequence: TGCGCCAGCAGTGGCGTAGCGGGACTAACAGATACGCAGTATTTT.

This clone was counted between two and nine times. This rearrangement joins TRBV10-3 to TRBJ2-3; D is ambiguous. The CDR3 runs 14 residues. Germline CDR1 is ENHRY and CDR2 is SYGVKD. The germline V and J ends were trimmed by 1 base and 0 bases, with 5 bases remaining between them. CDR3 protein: CAISEFTSTDTQYF. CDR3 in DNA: TGTGCCATCAGTGAGTTTACTAGCACAGATACGCAGTATTTT.

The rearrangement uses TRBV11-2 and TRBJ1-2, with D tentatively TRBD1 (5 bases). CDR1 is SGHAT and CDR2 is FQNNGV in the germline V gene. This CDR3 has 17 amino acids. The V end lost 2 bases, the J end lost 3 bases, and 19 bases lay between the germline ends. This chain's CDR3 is CASSLSFGAGSYYGYTF. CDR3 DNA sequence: TGTGCCAGCAGCTTATCGTTCGGGGCGGGTAGCTACTATGGCTACACCTTC.

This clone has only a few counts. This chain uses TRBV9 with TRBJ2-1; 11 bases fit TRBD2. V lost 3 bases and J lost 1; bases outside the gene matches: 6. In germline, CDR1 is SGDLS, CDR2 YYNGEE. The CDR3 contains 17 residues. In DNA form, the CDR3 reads TGTGCCAGCAGCGGCAGTGCTAGCGGGAGGTCCTACAATGAGCAGTTCTTC. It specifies CASSGSASGRSYNEQFF.

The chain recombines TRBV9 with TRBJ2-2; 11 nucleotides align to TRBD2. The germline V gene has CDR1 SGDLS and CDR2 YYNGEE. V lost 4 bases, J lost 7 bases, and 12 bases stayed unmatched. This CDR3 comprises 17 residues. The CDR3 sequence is CASSKPLGLAVGGELFF. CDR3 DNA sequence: TGTGCCAGCAGCAAACCACTGGGACTAGCGGTCGGCGGGGAGCTGTTTTTT.

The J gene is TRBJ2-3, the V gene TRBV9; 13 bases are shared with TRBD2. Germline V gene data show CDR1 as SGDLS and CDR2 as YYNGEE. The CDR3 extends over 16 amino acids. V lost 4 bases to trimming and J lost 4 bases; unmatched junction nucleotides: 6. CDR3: CASSPTSGRKADTQYF. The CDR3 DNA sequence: TGTGCCAGCAGCCCGACTAGCGGGAGGAAGGCAGATACGCAGTATTTT.

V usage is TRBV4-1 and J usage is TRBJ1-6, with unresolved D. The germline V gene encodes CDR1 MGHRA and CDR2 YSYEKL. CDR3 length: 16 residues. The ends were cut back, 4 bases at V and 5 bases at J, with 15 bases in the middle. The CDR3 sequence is CASSRVGLLDNSPLHF. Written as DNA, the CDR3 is TGCGCCAGCAGCCGAGTCGGCCTGCTCGATAATTCACCCCTCCACTTT.

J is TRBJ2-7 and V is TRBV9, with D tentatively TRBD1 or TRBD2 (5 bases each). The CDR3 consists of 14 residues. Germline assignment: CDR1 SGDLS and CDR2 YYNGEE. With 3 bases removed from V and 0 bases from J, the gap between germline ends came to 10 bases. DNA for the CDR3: TGTGCCAGCAGCGGCCGGGACCCCTCCTACGAGCAGTACTTC. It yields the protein CASSGRDPSYEQYF.

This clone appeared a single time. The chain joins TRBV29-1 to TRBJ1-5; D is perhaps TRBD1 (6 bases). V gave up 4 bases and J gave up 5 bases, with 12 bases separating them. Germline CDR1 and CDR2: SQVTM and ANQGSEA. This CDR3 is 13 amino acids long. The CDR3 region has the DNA TGCAGCGTTGGTGTAGGGGGAGATCAGCCCCAGCATTTT. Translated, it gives CSVGVGGDQPQHF.

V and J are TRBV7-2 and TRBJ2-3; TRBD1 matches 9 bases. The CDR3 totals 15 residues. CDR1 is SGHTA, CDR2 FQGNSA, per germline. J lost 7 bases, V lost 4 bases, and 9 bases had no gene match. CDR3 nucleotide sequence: TGTGCCAGCAGCTACTCACGGGGGACAGGGAATACGCAGTATTTT. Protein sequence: CASSYSRGTGNTQYF.

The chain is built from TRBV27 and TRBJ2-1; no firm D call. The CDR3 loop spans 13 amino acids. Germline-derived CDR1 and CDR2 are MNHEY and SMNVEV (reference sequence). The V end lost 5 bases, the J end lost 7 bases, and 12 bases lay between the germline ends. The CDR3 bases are TGTGCCAGCAGTCCATCAAATGGGAATGAGCAGTTCTTC. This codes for CASSPSNGNEQFF.

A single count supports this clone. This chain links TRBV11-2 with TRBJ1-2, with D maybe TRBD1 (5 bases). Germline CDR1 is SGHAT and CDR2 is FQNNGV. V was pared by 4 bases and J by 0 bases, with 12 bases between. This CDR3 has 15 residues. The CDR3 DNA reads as TGTGCCAGCAGCTCCGCCAGGGCACCTAACTATGGCTACACCTTC. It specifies CASSSARAPNYGYTF. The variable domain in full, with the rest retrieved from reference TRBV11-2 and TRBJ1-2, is EAGVAQSPRYKIIEKRQSVAFWCNPISGHATLYWYQQILGQGPKLLIQFQNNGVVDDSQLPKDRFSAERLKGVDSTLKIQPAKLEDSAVYLCASSSARAPNYGYTFGSGTRLTVV.

The CDR3 loop reads CASSEQTDEQYF. CDR3 sequence (DNA): TGTGCCAGCAGTGAACAGACAGACGAGCAGTACTTC. The rearrangement links TRBV2 to TRBJ2-7; a possible D gene is TRBD1 (5 bases). Trimming cost V 2 bases and J 5 bases, with 7 bases left between them. Germline assignment: CDR1 SNHLY and CDR2 FYNNEI. The CDR3 is 12 amino acids.

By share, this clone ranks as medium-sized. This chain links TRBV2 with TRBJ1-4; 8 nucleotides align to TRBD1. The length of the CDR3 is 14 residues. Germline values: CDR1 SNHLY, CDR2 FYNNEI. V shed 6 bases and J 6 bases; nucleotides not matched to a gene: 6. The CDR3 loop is CASRENRGDEKLFF. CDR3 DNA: TGTGCCAGCAGAGAAAACAGGGGGGATGAAAAACTGTTTTTT.

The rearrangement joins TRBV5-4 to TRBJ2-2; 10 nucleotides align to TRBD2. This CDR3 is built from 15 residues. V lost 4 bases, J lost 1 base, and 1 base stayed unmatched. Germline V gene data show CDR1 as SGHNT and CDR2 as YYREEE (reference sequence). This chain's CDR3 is CASSRTSGNTGELFF. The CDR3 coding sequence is TGTGCCAGCAGCCGGACTAGCGGGAACACCGGGGAGCTGTTTTTT.